This TCR beta chain was captured in a study of T cell responses to AZD1222 COVID-19 vaccine. Profiling relied on immunoSEQ multiplex PCR, and the TCRdb table lists in-frame clones only, not all of them. Among over 130,000 clones listed, less than 95% were seen once. The receptor was isolated from an adult in good health. Source: peripheral blood, taken on day 0 of AZD1222 vaccination.

CDR3 region: CATAGGSYNEQFF. The CDR3 bases are TGTGCCACCGCGGGGGGCTCCTACAATGAGCAGTTCTTC. The chain employs TRBV28 and TRBJ2-1, with 8 bases identical to TRBD2. The length of the CDR3 is 13 residues. After removal of 10 bases from V and 0 bases from J, the junction contained 2 bases not matched to a gene. CDR1 and CDR2 (germline): MDHEN, SYDVKM. Supplemented by reference TRBV28 and TRBJ2-1, the full variable domain reads DVKVTQSSRYLVKRTGEKVFLECVQDMDHENMFWYRQDPGLGLRLIYFSYDVKMKEKGDIPEGYSVSREKKERFSLILESASTNQTSMYLCATAGGSYNEQFFGPGTRLTVL.